These 29 T cell receptor beta chains came from one sample sequenced in a study of molecular identifiers for immune sequencing clone quantification. In TCRdb, the PCR reads were re-called with MiXCR into one record per CDR3 protein. This table has some 320,000 distinct CDR3 sequences, roughly 24% appearing once. What was sequenced was naive CD8+ T cells from blood, with Jurkat cell RNA spiked in. Regarding subset: FACS-sorted CD8+CD4-CCR7+CD45RA+ naive T cells. These receptors were obtained from a human donor in good health. Some libraries in this study had Jurkat cell RNA spiked in.

For this clonotype: The final CDR3 position lacks the conserved phenylalanine or tryptophan, pointing to a likely read error. This sequence joins TRBV12-3 or TRBV12-4 and TRBJ2-7; D is tentatively TRBD1 or TRBD2 (5 bases each). The length of the CDR3 is 13 residues. Trimming took 1 base from V and 5 from J, leaving 9 bases between them. In DNA form, the CDR3 reads TGTGCCAGCAGTTTAGTGGGACCAGACGAGCAGTACCTC. This encodes CASSLVGPDEQYL.

This clonotype was observed a handful of times. The chain combines TRBV18 with TRBJ2-6, with TRBD1 matching 7 bases. Germline lookup yields CDR1 KGHSH and CDR2 LQKENI. The CDR3 totals 16 residues. The ends lost 4 bases at V and 0 bases at J; junction bases unmatched: 3. DNA of the CDR3: TGTGCCAGCTCACGAGACAGGGTCTCTGGGGCCAACGTCCTGACTTTC. This gives the protein CASSRDRVSGANVLTF.

This clonotype was counted only a few times. V is TRBV4-3 and J is TRBJ1-1; D ambiguous. Trimming left V 2 bases short and J 1 base short, with 11 bases between. The CDR3 has 15 residues. Germline CDR1 is LGHNA and CDR2 is YSLEER. This CDR3 is CASSQHTEKNTEAFF. CDR3 bases: TGCGCCAGCAGCCAACACACAGAAAAGAACACTGAAGCTTTCTTT.

Details on this clonotype: Possible read error: a much larger clone is one base away. The chain uses TRBV20-1 and TRBJ2-7, with a possible D match to TRBD1 (7 bases). The CDR3 runs 14 residues. Trimming took off 3 bases at V and 2 bases at J, with 14 bases between the two ends. Germline V lookup: CDR1 DFQATT, CDR2 SNEGSKA (reference sequence). Here the CDR3 reads CSARARGAPYEQYF. CDR3 in DNA: TGCAGTGCTAGGGCCAGGGGGGCTCCCTACGAGCAGTACTTC.

This clonotype showed up just a few times. The chain is built from TRBV28 and TRBJ2-1; 7 nucleotides align to TRBD2. The germline V gene encodes CDR1 MDHEN and CDR2 SYDVKM. Germline trimming cut 2 bases from V and 8 bases from J; bases unmatched to any gene: 9. The CDR3 extends over 15 amino acids. The CDR3 region has the DNA TGTGCCAGCAGTTTAAGCGGGATAAGTCCCGATGAGCAGTTCTTC. The encoded protein is CASSLSGISPDEQFF.

The V and J genes are TRBV7-9 and TRBJ2-7, with 9 bases lining up with TRBD2. Germline V lookup: CDR1 SEHNR, CDR2 FQNEAQ (reference sequence). With 1 base clipped from V and 4 bases from J, the junction kept 5 bases outside the gene matches. The CDR3 loop spans 15 amino acids. The CDR3: CASSLDSGRKYEQYF. CDR3 DNA sequence: TGTGCCAGCAGCTTAGACAGCGGGAGGAAGTACGAGCAGTACTTC.

The chain is built from TRBV4-3 and TRBJ2-1; D is perhaps TRBD1 (5 bases). The J call may be faulty, since TRBJ2-7 better matches the DNA end. CDR3 length: 17 amino acids. Germline V gene sequence: CDR1 LGHNA, CDR2 YSLEER. The CDR3 protein is CASSQTLDRSSYNEQYF. The CDR3 nucleotides read TGCGCCAGCAGCCAGACCCTCGACAGAAGCTCCTACAATGAGCAGTACTTC.

The rearrangement joins TRBV10-3 to TRBJ2-7, with 9 bases identical to TRBD2. The length of the CDR3 is 11 residues. V gave up 11 bases and J gave up 7 bases; unmatched junction bases: 6. The germline gives CDR1 ENHRY, CDR2 SYGVKD. In DNA form, the CDR3 reads TGTGCCGTAGCTAGCGGGATAGAGCAGTACTTC. Translating it yields CAVASGIEQYF.

This clonotype came up a few times. This chain uses TRBV19 with TRBJ2-7; D gene ambiguous. The CDR3 is 16 amino acids. Trimming cost V 3 bases and J 2 bases, with 17 bases left between them. The V gene's germline CDR1 is LNHDA and CDR2 SQIVND (reference sequence). The CDR3 reads CASSISLNPPPYEQYF. The CDR3 coding sequence is TGTGCCAGTAGTATCTCCCTCAACCCCCCCCCCTACGAGCAGTACTTC. The full variable domain, rest sourced from reference TRBV19 and TRBJ2-7, is DGGITQSPKYLFRKEGQNVTLSCEQNLNHDAMYWYRQDPGQGLRLIYYSQIVNDFQKGDIAEGYSVSREKKESFPLTVTSAQKNPTAFYLCASSISLNPPPYEQYFGPGTRLTVT.

This clonotype was found a few times. The rearrangement uses TRBV6-5 and TRBJ2-2, with 9 bases identical to TRBD2. The J segment lost 3 bases and the V segment lost 4 bases, leaving 18 bases of the junction unmatched. The CDR3 is made up of 20 amino acids. Germline assignment: CDR1 MNHEY and CDR2 SVGAGI. CDR3 region: CASSFFSGTSSLIYTGELFF. Here the CDR3 DNA reads TGTGCCAGCAGTTTTTTTTCCGGGACTAGCTCCCTGATTTACACCGGGGAGCTGTTTTTT.

This clonotype was picked up many times. This rearrangement joins TRBV5-8 to TRBJ2-5, with D perhaps assigned TRBD1 or TRBD2 (5 bases each). Trimming shortened V by 6 bases and J by 2 bases, and 14 bases separated the two germline ends. Germline V gives CDR1 SGHTS, CDR2 YDEGEE. The CDR3 totals 14 residues. CDR3 residues: CASTHGAAQETQYF. CDR3 DNA sequence: TGTGCCAGCACCCACGGGGCCGCTCAAGAGACCCAGTACTTC.

Notes on this clonotype: This sequence may be a read error, since a much larger clone differs from it by one base. The chain is built from TRBV7-9 and TRBJ2-6; D uncertain. The CDR3 length is 17 residues. Germline V lookup: CDR1 SEHNR, CDR2 FQNEAQ (reference sequence). The CDR3 sequence is CASSLVKGSAGSNVLTF. DNA of the CDR3: TGTGCCAGCAGCTTAGTAAAGGGTAGTGCTGGGTCCAACGTCCTGACTTTC.

A word on this clonotype: A much larger clone lies one base from this, so it may be a read error. Here the CDR3 omits its conserved ending phenylalanine or tryptophan, so a read error is the likely source. The chain uses TRBV20-1 and TRBJ2-7, with D tentatively TRBD1 (6 bases). In germline, CDR1 is DFQATT, CDR2 SNEGSKA (reference sequence). Trimming left V 1 base short and J 5 bases short, with 12 bases between. The CDR3 loop spans 13 amino acids. This CDR3 is CSARVGGLHEQYL. CDR3 DNA: TGCAGTGCTAGAGTTGGGGGCCTCCACGAGCAGTACCTC.

This clonotype was seen ten or more times. Here the CDR3 reads CASSAGTSNQPQHF. DNA of the CDR3: TGTGCCAGCAGCGCAGGGACTAGCAATCAGCCCCAGCATTTT. V is TRBV7-8 and J is TRBJ1-5; D possibly corresponds to TRBD1 (5 bases). The CDR3 loop spans 14 amino acids. V lost 5 bases and J 0 bases, leaving 8 bases between the germline ends. Per the germline V gene, CDR1 is SGHVS and CDR2 is FQNEAQ.

This clonotype was observed many times. V and J are TRBV5-6 and TRBJ2-4, with D hard to call. The CDR3 has 12 amino acids. The V end lost 2 bases, the J end lost 14 bases, and 14 bases lay between the germline ends. Germline CDR1 SGHDT, CDR2 YYEEEE. The CDR3 DNA follows: TGTGCCAGCAGCTTTTCACAAACAGCTGAGTACTTC. It codes for CASSFSQTAEYF.

For the CDR3, the DNA is TGCAGTGCTAGACCTATCACAGCCACTGAAGCTTTCTTT. Its protein is CSARPITATEAFF. The chain carries TRBV20-1 and TRBJ1-1; D gene ambiguous. The CDR3 has 13 amino acids. Germline assignment: CDR1 DFQATT and CDR2 SNEGSKA (reference sequence). V was pared by 2 bases and J by 4 bases, with 11 bases between.

This clonotype was detected a few times. The V gene is TRBV5-6, the J gene TRBJ2-1; D is unresolved. This CDR3 spans 16 amino acids. Germline V gene sequence: CDR1 SGHDT, CDR2 YYEEEE. V was pared by 0 bases and J by 2 bases, with 12 bases between. This chain's CDR3 is CASSLAGAPPYNEQFF. The CDR3 bases are TGTGCCAGCAGCTTGGCCGGCGCCCCCCCCTACAATGAGCAGTTCTTC.

V is TRBV20-1 and J is TRBJ1-4; D not certain. CDR1 is DFQATT, CDR2 SNEGSKA, per germline (reference sequence). V was pared by 2 bases and J by 4 bases, with 11 bases between. The CDR3 is made up of 14 amino acids. The CDR3 spells CSARTRGVNEKLFF. The CDR3 DNA follows: TGCAGTGCTAGAACGCGTGGGGTTAATGAAAAACTGTTTTTT.

This clonotype has a single count. The J gene is TRBJ2-7, the V gene TRBV5-3; D not resolved. TRBV5-3 is marked as an open reading frame, function uncertain. The CDR3 covers 13 residues. DNA for the CDR3: TGTGGCAGCAGCTTAGGCCAGTATTACGAGCAGTACTTC. This gives the protein CGSSLGQYYEQYF.

V is TRBV6-2 or TRBV6-3 and J is TRBJ2-3, with TRBD2 as a possible D gene (5 bases). Per germline, CDR1 MNHEY and CDR2 SVGEGT. The V end lost 4 bases, the J end lost 5 bases, and 10 bases lay between the germline ends. This CDR3 contains 13 residues. The CDR3 region is CASSSRERDTQYF. The CDR3 DNA is TGTGCCAGCAGTTCGAGGGAACGAGATACGCAGTATTTT.

This clonotype was observed many times. This chain connects TRBV7-2 to TRBJ2-1; 11 bases agree with TRBD2. Germline CDR1 and CDR2: SGHTA and FQGNSA. The CDR3 has 15 residues. Germline trimming cut 5 bases from V and 4 bases from J; bases unmatched to any gene: 4. Here the CDR3 DNA reads TGTGCCAGCAGCACTACTAGCGGGGGTTACAATGAGCAGTTCTTC. Protein product: CASSTTSGGYNEQFF.

This clonotype was recorded at least ten times. The J gene is TRBJ2-7, the V gene TRBV30; D unclear. This CDR3 is built from 13 residues. Trimming took off 3 bases at V and 0 bases at J, with 9 bases between the two ends. CDR1 and CDR2 from the germline V gene are GTSNPN and SVGIG (reference sequence). The CDR3 nucleotides are TGTGCCTGGAGCGCCGGTGGCTCCTACGAGCAGTACTTC. This codes for CAWSAGGSYEQYF.

The table lists this clonotype with many counts. This sequence joins TRBV7-2 and TRBJ2-5; 9 nucleotides agree with TRBD2. This CDR3 region has 13 residues. With V trimmed by 4 bases and J by 5 bases, 2 bases remained unmatched. The V gene's germline CDR1 is SGHTA and CDR2 FQGNSA. CDR3 coding DNA: TGTGCCAGCAGCTATCTAGCGGGGGAGACCCAGTACTTC. It codes for CASSYLAGETQYF.

The count of this clonotype is one. The junction and the germline gene differ at one end; a read error may be behind it. The CDR3 protein is CASSLADRNTAAFF. The CDR3 bases are TGTGCCAGCAGCTTAGCGGACAGAAACACTGCAGCTTTCTTT. V gene TRBV7-2 combines with J gene TRBJ1-1; D may be TRBD1 (6 bases). From germline, CDR1 is SGHTA and CDR2 FQGNSA. CDR3 size: 14 residues.

The table lists this clonotype with many counts. The V gene is TRBV9, the J gene TRBJ2-7; the D gene is possibly TRBD1 (6 bases). V was shortened by 4 bases and J by 7 bases, with 18 bases between the two germline ends. Germline CDR1 SGDLS, CDR2 YYNGEE. The CDR3 is 14 residues long. DNA for the CDR3: TGTGCCAGCAGCCCACCACAGGGCCCCGGGGAGCAGTACTTC. It codes for CASSPPQGPGEQYF. The whole variable domain, remainder taken from reference TRBV9 and TRBJ2-7, is DSGVTQTPKHLITATGQRVTLRCSPRSGDLSVYWYQQSLDQGLQFLIQYYNGEERAKGNILERFSAQQFPDLHSELNLSSLELGDSALYFCASSPPQGPGEQYFGPGTRLTVT.

This clonotype came up many times. This chain links TRBV28 with TRBJ1-1; D not resolved. Germline V gene sequence: CDR1 MDHEN, CDR2 SYDVKM. Between the trimmed V and J ends, which lost 4 bases and 1 base, there was a span of 13 bases. This CDR3 comprises 15 residues. CDR3: CASSWRGKTNTEAFF. The DNA of the CDR3 is TGTGCCAGCAGTTGGCGGGGAAAGACGAACACTGAAGCTTTCTTT.

The chain recombines TRBV9 with TRBJ2-3, with 14 bases identical to TRBD2. This CDR3 is built from 19 residues. The V gene's germline CDR1 is SGDLS and CDR2 YYNGEE. V was clipped by 2 bases and J by 4 bases; unmatched bases: 12. The CDR3 protein is CASSVSPEGTSGRADTQYF. The CDR3 DNA reads as TGTGCCAGCAGCGTTTCTCCCGAGGGGACTAGCGGGAGAGCAGATACGCAGTATTTT.

In the case of this clonotype: Sequence at one end of the junction differs from germline and may be a read error. V gene TRBV12-3 or TRBV12-4 combines with J gene TRBJ2-3; TRBD1 matches 9 bases. The CDR3 consists of 15 residues. The CDR3 coding sequence is TGTGCCAGCAGTTTATGGGACAGGGACACAGATACGAAGTATTTT. Its protein product is CASSLWDRDTDTKYF.

On this clonotype: A much larger clone is a single base away; this may be a read error. The rearrangement links TRBV12-3 or TRBV12-4 to TRBJ2-7; D might be TRBD1 or TRBD2, each matching 5 bases. The CDR3 totals 15 residues. CDR3 in amino acids: CASSLRGPQQYEQHF. The CDR3 DNA reads TGTGCCAGCAGTCTCCGGGGACCTCAGCAGTACGAGCAGCACTTC.